The subject of this entry is one T cell receptor beta chain. Sequenced by immunoSEQ multiplex PCR; TCRdb stores in-frame clones only, minus some. The table includes 150,000 to 200,000 clones, 80% to 90% detected once. This record comes from a study of blood T cell repertoires in COVID-19. Trimming took off 4 bases at V and 0 bases at J, with 9 bases between the two ends. The CDR3 consists of 14 residues. Germline CDR1 is SGHTA and CDR2 is FQGTGA. The receptor was isolated from a man aged 45-65 years with active or convalescent COVID-19. Sequenced input: peripheral blood. V is TRBV7-3 and J is TRBJ1-1; D is possibly TRBD1 (6 bases). CDR3 sequence reads: CASSSDSLNTEAFF. CDR3 sequence (DNA): TGTGCCAGCAGCTCGGACAGCTTGAACACTGAAGCTTTCTTT.